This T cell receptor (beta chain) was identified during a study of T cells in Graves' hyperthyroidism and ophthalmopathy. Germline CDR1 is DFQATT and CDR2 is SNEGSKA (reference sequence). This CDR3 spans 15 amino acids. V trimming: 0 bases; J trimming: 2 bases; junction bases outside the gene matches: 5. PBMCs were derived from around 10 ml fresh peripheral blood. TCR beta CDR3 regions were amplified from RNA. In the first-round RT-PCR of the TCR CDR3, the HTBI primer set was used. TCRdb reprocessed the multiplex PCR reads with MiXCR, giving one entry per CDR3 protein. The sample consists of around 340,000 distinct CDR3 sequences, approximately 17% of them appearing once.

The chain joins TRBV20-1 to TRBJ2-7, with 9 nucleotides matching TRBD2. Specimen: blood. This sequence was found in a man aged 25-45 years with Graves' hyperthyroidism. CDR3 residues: CSAREGGRGAYEQYF. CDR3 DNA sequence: TGCAGTGCTAGAGAAGGCGGGAGGGGTGCCTACGAGCAGTACTTC.